This record concerns one T cell receptor (beta chain) sequence. Antigen specificity is unknown. This record comes from a study of T cell clonotyping in hematopoietic cell transplantation. Time point defined: recipient sample about 28 days before transplant, after cytoreduction. Libraries were prepared by immunoSEQ multiplex PCR; TCRdb keeps only in-frame clonotypes and omits some of them. Among roughly 45,000 clones listed, approximately 84% were seen once. The germline gives CDR1 SQVTM, CDR2 ANQGSEA. The CDR3 is 15 residues long. Trimming took off 3 bases at V and 5 bases at J, with 19 bases between the two ends. General study results and limits: Graft donor and pretransplant recipient Inverse Simpson Index values predicted broader posttransplant TCR diversity. Without cell sorting, CD4 versus CD8 contributions remain unresolved. After transplant, recipient diversity fell while pathologically expanded clonotypes grew through day 180. Few recipient clonotypes overlapped donors; over 95% were de novo at given depth.

Sequencing used peripheral blood mononuclear cells, obtained before stem cell transplant. The chain joins TRBV29-1 to TRBJ2-5; D possibly matches TRBD1 or TRBD2 (6 bases each). The sequence was obtained from a man in his 60s with biphenotypic leukemia. Some clones in this sample may be carry-over from other donors' samples. CDR3 sequence: CSVEPLGGQRETQYF. As DNA, the CDR3 is TGCAGCGTTGAGCCACTGGGAGGACAGCGGGAGACCCAGTACTTC.